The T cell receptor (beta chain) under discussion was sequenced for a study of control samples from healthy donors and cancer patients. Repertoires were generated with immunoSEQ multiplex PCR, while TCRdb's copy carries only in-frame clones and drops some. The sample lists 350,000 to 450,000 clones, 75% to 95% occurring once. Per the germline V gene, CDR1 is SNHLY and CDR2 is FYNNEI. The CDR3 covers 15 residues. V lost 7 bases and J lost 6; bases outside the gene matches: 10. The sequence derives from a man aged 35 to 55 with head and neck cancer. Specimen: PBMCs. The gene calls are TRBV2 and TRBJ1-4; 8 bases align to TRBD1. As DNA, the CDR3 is TGTGCCAGCAAGGGACAGGACCTTCCCTATGAAAAACTGTTTTTT. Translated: CASKGQDLPYEKLFF.